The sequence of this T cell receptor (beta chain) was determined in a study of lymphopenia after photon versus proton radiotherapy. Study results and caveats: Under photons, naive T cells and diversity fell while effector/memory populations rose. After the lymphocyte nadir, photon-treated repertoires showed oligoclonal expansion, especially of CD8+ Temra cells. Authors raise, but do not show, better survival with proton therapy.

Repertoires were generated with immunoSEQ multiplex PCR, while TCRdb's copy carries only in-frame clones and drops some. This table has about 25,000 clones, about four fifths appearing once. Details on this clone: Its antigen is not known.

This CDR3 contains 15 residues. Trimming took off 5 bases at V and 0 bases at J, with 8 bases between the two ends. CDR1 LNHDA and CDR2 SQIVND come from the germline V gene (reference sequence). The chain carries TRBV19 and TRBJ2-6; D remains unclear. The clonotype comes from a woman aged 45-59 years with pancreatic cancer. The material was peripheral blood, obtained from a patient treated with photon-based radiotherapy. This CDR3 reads CASSWSHSGANVLTF. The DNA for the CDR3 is TGTGCCAGTAGTTGGAGTCACTCTGGGGCCAACGTCCTGACTTTC.